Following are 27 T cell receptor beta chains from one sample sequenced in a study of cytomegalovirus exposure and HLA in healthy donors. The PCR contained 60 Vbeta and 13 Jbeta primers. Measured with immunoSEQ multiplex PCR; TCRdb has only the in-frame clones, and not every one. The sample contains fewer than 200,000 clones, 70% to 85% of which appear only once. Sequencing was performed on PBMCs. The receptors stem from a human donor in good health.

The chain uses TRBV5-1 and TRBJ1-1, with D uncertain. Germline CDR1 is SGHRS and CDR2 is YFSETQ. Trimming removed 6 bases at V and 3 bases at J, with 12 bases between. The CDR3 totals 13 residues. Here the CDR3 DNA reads TGCGCCAGCAATAATCGCGAGGACACTGAAGCTTTCTTT. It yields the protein CASNNREDTEAFF. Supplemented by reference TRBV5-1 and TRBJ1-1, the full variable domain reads KAGVTQTPRYLIKTRGQQVTLSCSPISGHRSVSWYQQTPGQGLQFLFEYFSETQRNKGNFPGRFSGRQFSNSRSEMNVSTLELGDSALYLCASNNREDTEAFFGQGTRLTVV.

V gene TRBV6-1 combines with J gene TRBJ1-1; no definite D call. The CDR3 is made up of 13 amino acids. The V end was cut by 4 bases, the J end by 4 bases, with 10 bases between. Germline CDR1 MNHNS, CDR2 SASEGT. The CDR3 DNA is TGTGCCAGCAGTGGAACCTGGAGCACTGAAGCTTTCTTT. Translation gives CASSGTWSTEAFF.

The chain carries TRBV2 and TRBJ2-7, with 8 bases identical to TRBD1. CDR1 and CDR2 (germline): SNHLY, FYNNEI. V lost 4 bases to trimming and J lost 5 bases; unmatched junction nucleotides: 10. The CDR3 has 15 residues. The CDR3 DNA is TGTGCCAGCAGTGGCAGGACAGGGTTGCCGGACGAGCAGTACTTC. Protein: CASSGRTGLPDEQYF. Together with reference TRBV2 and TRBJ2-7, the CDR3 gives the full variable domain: EPEVTQTPSHQVTQMGQEVILRCVPISNHLYFYWYRQILGQKVEFLVSFYNNEISEKSEIFDDQFSVERPDGSNFTLKIRSTKLEDSAMYFCASSGRTGLPDEQYFGPGTRLTVT.

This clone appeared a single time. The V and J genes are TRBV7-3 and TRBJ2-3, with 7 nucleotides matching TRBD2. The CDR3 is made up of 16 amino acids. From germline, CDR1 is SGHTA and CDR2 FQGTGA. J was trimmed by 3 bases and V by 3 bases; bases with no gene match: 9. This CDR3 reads CASSFFGGSRTDTQYF. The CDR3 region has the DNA TGTGCCAGCAGCTTCTTTGGCGGGAGCCGTACAGATACGCAGTATTTT.

This chain's CDR3 is CASSAPGTYNSPLHF. DNA of the CDR3: TGTGCCAGCAGTGCTCCAGGAACCTATAATTCACCCCTCCACTTT. This chain links TRBV2 with TRBJ1-6; D remains unclear. The germline V gene has CDR1 SNHLY and CDR2 FYNNEI. The V end was cut by 4 bases, the J end by 2 bases, with 9 bases between. This CDR3 comprises 15 residues.

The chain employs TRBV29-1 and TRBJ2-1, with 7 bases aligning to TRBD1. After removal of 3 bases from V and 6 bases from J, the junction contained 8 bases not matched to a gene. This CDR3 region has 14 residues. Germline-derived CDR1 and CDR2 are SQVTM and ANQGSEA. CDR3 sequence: CSVDPLQGPNEQFF. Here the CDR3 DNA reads TGCAGCGTTGACCCCTTACAGGGGCCCAATGAGCAGTTCTTC.

The CDR3 sequence: CASAGQGGTEAFF. CDR3 nucleotide sequence: TGTGCCAGCGCGGGACAGGGAGGCACTGAAGCTTTCTTT. This chain uses TRBV6-6 with TRBJ1-1, with 9 bases identical to TRBD1. Looked up from germline, CDR1 is MNHNY and CDR2 is SVGAGI (reference sequence). This CDR3 is 13 amino acids long. The V and J ends lost 8 bases and 4 bases, in that order; junction bases with no gene match: 5.

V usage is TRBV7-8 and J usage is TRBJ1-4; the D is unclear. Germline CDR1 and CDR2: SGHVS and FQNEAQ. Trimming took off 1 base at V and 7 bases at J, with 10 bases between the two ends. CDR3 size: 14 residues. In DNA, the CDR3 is TGTGCCAGCAGCTTAGTGAGACAAGGTGAAAAACTGTTTTTT. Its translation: CASSLVRQGEKLFF. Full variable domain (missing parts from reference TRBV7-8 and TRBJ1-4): GAGVSQSPRYKVAKRGQDVALRCDPISGHVSLFWYQQALGQGPEFLTYFQNEAQLDKSGLPSDRFFAERPEGSVSTLKIQRTQQEDSAVYLCASSLVRQGEKLFFGSGTQLSVL.

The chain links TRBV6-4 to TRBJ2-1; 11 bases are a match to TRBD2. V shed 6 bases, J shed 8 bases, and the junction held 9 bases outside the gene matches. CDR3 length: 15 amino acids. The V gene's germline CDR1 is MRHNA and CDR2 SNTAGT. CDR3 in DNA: TGTGCCAGCAGAGAAACTAGCGGGGGTATCGATGAGCAGTTCTTC. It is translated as CASRETSGGIDEQFF.

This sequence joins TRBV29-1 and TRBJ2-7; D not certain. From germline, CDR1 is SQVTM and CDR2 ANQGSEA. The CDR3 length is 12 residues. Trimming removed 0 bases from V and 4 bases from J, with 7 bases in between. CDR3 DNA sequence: TGCAGCGTTGAAGATCGAGCTTACGAGCAGTACTTC. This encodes CSVEDRAYEQYF.

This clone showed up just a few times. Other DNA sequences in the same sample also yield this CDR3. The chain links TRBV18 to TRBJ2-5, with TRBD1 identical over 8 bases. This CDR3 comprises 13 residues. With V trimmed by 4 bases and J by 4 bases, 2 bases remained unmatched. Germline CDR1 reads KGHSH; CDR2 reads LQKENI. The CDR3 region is CASSLGQGETQYF. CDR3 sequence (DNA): TGTGCCAGCTCACTCGGACAGGGAGAGACCCAGTACTTC. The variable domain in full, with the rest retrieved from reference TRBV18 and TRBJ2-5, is NAGVMQNPRHLVRRRGQEARLRCSPMKGHSHVYWYRQLPEEGLKFMVYLQKENIIDESGMPKERFSAEFPKEGPSILRIQQVVRGDSAAYFCASSLGQGETQYFGPGTRLLVL.

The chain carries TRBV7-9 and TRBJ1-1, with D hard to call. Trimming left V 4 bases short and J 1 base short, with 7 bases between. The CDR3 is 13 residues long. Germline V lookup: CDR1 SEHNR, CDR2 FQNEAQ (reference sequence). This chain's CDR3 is CASSSRENTEAFF. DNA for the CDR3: TGTGCCAGCAGCTCGAGAGAGAACACTGAAGCTTTCTTT. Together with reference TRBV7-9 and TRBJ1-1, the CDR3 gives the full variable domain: DTGVSQNPRHKITKRGQNVTFRCDPISEHNRLYWYRQTLGQGPEFLTYFQNEAQLEKSRLLSDRFSAERPKGSFSTLEIQRTEQGDSAMYLCASSSRENTEAFFGQGTRLTVV.

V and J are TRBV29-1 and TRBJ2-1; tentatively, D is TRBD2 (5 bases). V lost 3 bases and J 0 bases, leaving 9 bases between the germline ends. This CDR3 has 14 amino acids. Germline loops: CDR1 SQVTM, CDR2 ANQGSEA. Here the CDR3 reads CSVDRGSSYNEQFF. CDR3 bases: TGCAGCGTTGACAGAGGGAGCTCCTACAATGAGCAGTTCTTC.

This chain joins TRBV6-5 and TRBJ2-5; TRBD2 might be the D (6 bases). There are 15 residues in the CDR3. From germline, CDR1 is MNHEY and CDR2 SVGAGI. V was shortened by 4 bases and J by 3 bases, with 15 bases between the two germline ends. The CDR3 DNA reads TGTGCCAGCAGTTTGAGTTGGGGGGAGGAAGAGACCCAGTACTTC. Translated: CASSLSWGEEETQYF.

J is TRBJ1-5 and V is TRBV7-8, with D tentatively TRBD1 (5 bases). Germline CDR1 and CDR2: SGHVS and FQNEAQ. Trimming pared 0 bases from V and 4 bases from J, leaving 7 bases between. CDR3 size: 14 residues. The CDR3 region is CASSLAQGNQPQHF. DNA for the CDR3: TGTGCCAGCAGCTTAGCCCAGGGTAATCAGCCCCAGCATTTT.

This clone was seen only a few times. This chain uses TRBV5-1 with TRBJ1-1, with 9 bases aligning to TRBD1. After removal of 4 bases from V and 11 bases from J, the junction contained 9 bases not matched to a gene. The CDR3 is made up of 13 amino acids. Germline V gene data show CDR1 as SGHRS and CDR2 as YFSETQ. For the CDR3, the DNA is TGCGCCAGCAGCCTAAGACAGGGGGTGGAGGCTTTCTTT. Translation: CASSLRQGVEAFF.

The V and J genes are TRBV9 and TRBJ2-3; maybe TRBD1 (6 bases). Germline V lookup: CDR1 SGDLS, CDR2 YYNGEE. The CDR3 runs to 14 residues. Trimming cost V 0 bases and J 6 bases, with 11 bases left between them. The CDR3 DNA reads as TGTGCCAGCAGCGTAGGCCCAGGGGCCGATACGCAGTATTTT. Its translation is CASSVGPGADTQYF.

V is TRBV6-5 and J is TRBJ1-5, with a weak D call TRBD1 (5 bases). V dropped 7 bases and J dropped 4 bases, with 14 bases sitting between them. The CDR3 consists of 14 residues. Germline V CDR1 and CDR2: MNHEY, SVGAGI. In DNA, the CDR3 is TGTGCCAGCAAGGAAGGGGTGCAGAATCAGCCCCAGCATTTT. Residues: CASKEGVQNQPQHF.

CDR3 in DNA: TGTGCCAGCAGCTTAGGCTGGGAGGGTCCGGCGGGCGAGCAGTACTTC. Translation gives CASSLGWEGPAGEQYF. This chain joins TRBV7-9 and TRBJ2-7; 7 bases are a match to TRBD2. Germline CDR1 is SEHNR and CDR2 is FQNEAQ (reference sequence). This CDR3 spans 16 amino acids. After removal of 1 base from V and 6 bases from J, the junction contained 12 bases not matched to a gene.

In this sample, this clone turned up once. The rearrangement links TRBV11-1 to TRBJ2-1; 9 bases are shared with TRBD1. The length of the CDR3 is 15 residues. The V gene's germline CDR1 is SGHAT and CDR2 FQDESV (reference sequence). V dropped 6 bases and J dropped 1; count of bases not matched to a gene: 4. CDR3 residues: CASSPDRGSYNEQFF. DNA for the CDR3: TGTGCCAGCAGTCCCGACAGGGGGTCCTACAATGAGCAGTTCTTC.

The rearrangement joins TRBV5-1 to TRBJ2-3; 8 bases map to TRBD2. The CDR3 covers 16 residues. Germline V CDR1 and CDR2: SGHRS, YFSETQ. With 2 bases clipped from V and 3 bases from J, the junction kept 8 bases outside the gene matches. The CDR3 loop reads CASSFAGGDGTDTQYF. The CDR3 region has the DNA TGCGCCAGCAGCTTCGCCGGGGGGGACGGTACAGATACGCAGTATTTT.

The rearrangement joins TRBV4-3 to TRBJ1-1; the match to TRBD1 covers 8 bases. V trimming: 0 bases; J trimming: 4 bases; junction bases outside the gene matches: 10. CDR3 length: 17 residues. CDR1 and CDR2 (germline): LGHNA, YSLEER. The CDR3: CASSQDPGRGLPTEAFF. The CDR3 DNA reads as TGCGCCAGCAGCCAAGATCCGGGCAGGGGGCTCCCCACTGAAGCTTTCTTT.

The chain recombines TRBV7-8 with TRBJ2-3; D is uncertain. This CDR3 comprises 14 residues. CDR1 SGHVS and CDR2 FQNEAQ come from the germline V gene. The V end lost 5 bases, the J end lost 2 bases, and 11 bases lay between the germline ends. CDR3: CASSHRQVTDTQYF. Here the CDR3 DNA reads TGTGCCAGCAGCCACAGACAAGTCACAGATACGCAGTATTTT.

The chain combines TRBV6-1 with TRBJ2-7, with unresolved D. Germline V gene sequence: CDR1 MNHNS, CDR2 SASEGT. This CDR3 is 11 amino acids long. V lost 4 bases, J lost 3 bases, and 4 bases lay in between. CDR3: CASSVNYEQYF. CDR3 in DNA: TGTGCCAGCAGTGTAAACTACGAGCAGTACTTC.

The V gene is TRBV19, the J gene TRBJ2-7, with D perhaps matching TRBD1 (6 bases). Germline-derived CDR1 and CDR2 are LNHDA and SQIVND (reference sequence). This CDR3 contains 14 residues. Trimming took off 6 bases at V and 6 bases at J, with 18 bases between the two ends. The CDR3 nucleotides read TGTGCCAGTAGACCCGTGGGAGTACAGGGCGAGCAGTACTTC. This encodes CASRPVGVQGEQYF.

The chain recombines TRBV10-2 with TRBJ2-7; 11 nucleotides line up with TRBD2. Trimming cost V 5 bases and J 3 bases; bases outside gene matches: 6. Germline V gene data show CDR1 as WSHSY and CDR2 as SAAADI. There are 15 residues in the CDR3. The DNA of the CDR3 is TGCGCCAGCAGTTTACTAGCGGGGGCATACTACGAGCAGTACTTC. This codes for CASSLLAGAYYEQYF.

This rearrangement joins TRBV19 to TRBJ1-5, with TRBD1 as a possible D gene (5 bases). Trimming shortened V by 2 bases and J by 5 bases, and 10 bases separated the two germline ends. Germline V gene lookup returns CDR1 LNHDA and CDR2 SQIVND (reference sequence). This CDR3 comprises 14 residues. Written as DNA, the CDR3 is TGTGCCAGTAGTATACAGGGCAGTGATCAGCCCCAGCATTTT. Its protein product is CASSIQGSDQPQHF.